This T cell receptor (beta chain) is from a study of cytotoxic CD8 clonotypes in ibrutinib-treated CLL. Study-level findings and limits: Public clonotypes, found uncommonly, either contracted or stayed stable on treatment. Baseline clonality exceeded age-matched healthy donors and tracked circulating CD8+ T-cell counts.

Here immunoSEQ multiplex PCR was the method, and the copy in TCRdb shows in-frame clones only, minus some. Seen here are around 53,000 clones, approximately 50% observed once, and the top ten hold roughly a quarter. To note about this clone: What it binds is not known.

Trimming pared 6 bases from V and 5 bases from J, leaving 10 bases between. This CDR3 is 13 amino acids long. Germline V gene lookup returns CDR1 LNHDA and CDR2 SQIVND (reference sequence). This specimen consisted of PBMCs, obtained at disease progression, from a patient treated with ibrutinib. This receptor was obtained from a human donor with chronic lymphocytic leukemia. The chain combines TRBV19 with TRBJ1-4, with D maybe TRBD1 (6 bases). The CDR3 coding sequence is TGTGCCAGTAGGTCACAGGGAAATGAAAAACTGTTTTTT. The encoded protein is CASRSQGNEKLFF.